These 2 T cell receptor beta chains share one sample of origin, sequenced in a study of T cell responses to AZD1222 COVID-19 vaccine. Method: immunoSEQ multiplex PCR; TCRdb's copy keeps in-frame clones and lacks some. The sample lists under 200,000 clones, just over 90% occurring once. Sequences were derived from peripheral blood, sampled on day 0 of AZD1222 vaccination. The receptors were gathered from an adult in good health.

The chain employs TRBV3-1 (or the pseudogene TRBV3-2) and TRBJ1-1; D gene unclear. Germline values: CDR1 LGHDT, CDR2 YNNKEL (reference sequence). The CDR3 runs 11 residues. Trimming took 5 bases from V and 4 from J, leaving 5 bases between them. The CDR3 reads CASSVSTEAFF. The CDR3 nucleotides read TGTGCCAGCAGCGTATCCACTGAAGCTTTCTTT.

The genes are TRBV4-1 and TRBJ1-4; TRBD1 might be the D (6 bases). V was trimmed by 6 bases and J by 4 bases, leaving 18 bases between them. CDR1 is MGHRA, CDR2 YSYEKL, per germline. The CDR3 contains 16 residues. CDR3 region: CASRGRVGAGNEKLFF. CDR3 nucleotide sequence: TGCGCCAGCAGGGGCCGAGTGGGGGCCGGTAATGAAAAACTGTTTTTT.